The 32 T cell receptor beta chains below were found in one sample sequenced in a study of breast tumors, draining lymph nodes, adjacent tissues. Breast cancer patients provided tissue from their axillary draining lymph nodes. From the multiplex PCR reads, TCRdb called clonotypes with MiXCR, one entry per CDR3 protein. The table has some 100,000 distinct CDR3 sequences, approximately 21% seen once. The sequencing sample was made of axillary lymph node tissue. The receptors stem from a female donor with breast cancer. Some clones in this sample may be carry-over from other donors' samples.

This clonotype was recorded at least ten times. V and J are TRBV19 and TRBJ1-2; TRBD1 is a possible D gene (6 bases). CDR3 length: 14 amino acids. CDR1 and CDR2 (germline): LNHDA, SQIVND (reference sequence). V shed 4 bases and J shed 4 bases, with 13 bases lying between them. The CDR3: CASSRTDRLYGYTF. The CDR3 DNA reads as TGTGCCAGTAGTAGGACCGACAGGCTCTATGGCTACACCTTC.

This clonotype occurred many times. V gene TRBV7-2 combines with J gene TRBJ2-7; TRBD1 is a possible D gene (6 bases). This CDR3 has 15 amino acids. The V end was cut by 1 base, the J end by 2 bases, with 12 bases between. CDR1 SGHTA and CDR2 FQGNSA come from the germline V gene. Here the CDR3 reads CASSLVAGVAYEQYF. DNA of the CDR3: TGTGCCAGCAGCTTAGTGGCAGGGGTGGCCTACGAGCAGTACTTC.

This clonotype was found many times. The DNA for the CDR3 is TGTGCCAGTACTAGAGGAGGGCCCACCTTCAGAGAGCAGTTCTTC. Amino acids: CASTRGGPTFREQFF. The chain has TRBV19 and TRBJ2-1; D might be TRBD2 (6 bases). V lost 7 bases, J lost 10 bases, and 23 bases lay in between. CDR3 length: 15 amino acids. Germline V CDR1 and CDR2: LNHDA, SQIVND (reference sequence).

A remark on this clonotype: The conserved final phenylalanine or tryptophan is absent from the CDR3, which likely points to a read error. The V and J genes are TRBV28 and TRBJ1-2; D not certain. The CDR3 has 12 amino acids. Germline V gene lookup returns CDR1 MDHEN and CDR2 SYDVKM. V was shortened by 8 bases and J by 1 base, with 8 bases between the two germline ends. This CDR3 is CASLRDNYGYTL. The CDR3 DNA follows: TGTGCCAGCCTTAGGGATAACTATGGCTACACCCTC.

Ten or more counts support this clonotype. The chain has TRBV5-1 and TRBJ1-3; D is uncertain. The CDR3 is 15 amino acids. V dropped 0 bases and J dropped 0 bases, with 7 bases sitting between them. Looked up from germline, CDR1 is SGHRS and CDR2 is YFSETQ. The CDR3 sequence is CASSLADYSGNTIYF. The CDR3 DNA sequence: TGCGCCAGCAGCTTGGCCGACTACTCTGGAAACACCATATATTTT.

This clonotype was detected ten times or more. V gene TRBV7-9 combines with J gene TRBJ2-5, with D unclear. The CDR3 runs to 15 residues. The V end lost 5 bases, the J end lost 2 bases, and 15 bases lay between the germline ends. From germline, CDR1 is SEHNR and CDR2 FQNEAQ (reference sequence). The DNA of the CDR3 is TGTGCCAGCAGCCCGAAGAGGCGTCTACAAGAGACCCAGTACTTC. Protein sequence: CASSPKRRLQETQYF.

This clonotype was seen repeatedly, ten times or more. This chain joins TRBV15 and TRBJ2-1, with TRBD2 identical over 11 bases. Trimming at V came to 5 bases and at J to 7 bases, leaving 7 bases not matched to a gene. Per the germline V gene, CDR1 is LNHNV and CDR2 is YYDKDF (reference sequence). This CDR3 contains 15 residues. DNA for the CDR3: TGTGCCACCAGCCGAACTAGCGGGAGTGAGAATGAGCAGTTCTTC. Translated, it gives CATSRTSGSENEQFF.

This clonotype was recorded many times. This chain connects TRBV7-3 to TRBJ2-3; a weak D match, TRBD1 (6 bases). Germline assignment: CDR1 SGHTA and CDR2 FQGTGA. The V gene lost 5 bases and the J gene lost 4 bases, with 10 bases spanning the gap. This CDR3 is 13 amino acids long. The DNA of the CDR3 is TGTGCCAGCAGCACAGGGAGCGCAGATACGCAGTATTTT. It translates to CASSTGSADTQYF.

Ten or more counts support this clonotype. This sequence joins TRBV10-3 and TRBJ2-7; D perhaps matches TRBD1 (6 bases). Deletions cut 3 bases from V and 2 bases from J, with 17 bases between. Germline values: CDR1 ENHRY, CDR2 SYGVKD. The CDR3 runs 16 residues. CDR3 sequence (DNA): TGTGCCATCAGTGACCAAGGACAGCCCCTCGCCTACGAGCAGTACTTC. This codes for CAISDQGQPLAYEQYF.

This clonotype was counted at least ten times. The chain recombines TRBV4-1 with TRBJ1-5; D is uncertain. The CDR3 is 13 residues long. V shed 4 bases and J shed 2 bases, with 6 bases lying between them. Germline values: CDR1 MGHRA, CDR2 YSYEKL. The CDR3 is CASSPGGNQPQHF. The CDR3 region has the DNA TGCGCCAGCAGCCCAGGTGGCAATCAGCCCCAGCATTTT.

The chain recombines TRBV30 with TRBJ2-1; TRBD2 is a possible D gene (6 bases). CDR3 length: 13 amino acids. CDR1 and CDR2 from the germline V gene are GTSNPN and SVGIG (reference sequence). V lost 4 bases to trimming and J lost 9 bases, with 16 bases between them. The CDR3 sequence is CAWNGGAISEQFF. The CDR3 nucleotides are TGTGCCTGGAATGGCGGGGCTATTAGTGAGCAGTTCTTC.

This clonotype was observed at least ten times. The rearrangement links TRBV10-3 to TRBJ1-2; D is uncertain. Germline V gives CDR1 ENHRY, CDR2 SYGVKD. V was trimmed by 0 bases and J by 1 base, leaving 9 bases between them. This CDR3 is 15 amino acids long. CDR3 nucleotides: TGTGCCATCAGTGAGTCGCAGGAACTTAACTATGGCTACACCTTC. This sequence encodes CAISESQELNYGYTF.

This clonotype was seen many times. This CDR3 is CASSPDSGRGYTF. Here the CDR3 DNA reads TGTGCCAGCAGTCCCGACTCGGGACGGGGCTACACCTTC. The chain employs TRBV6-5 and TRBJ1-2; perhaps TRBD1 as D (5 bases). This CDR3 has 13 residues. V was trimmed by 5 bases and J by 8 bases, leaving 15 bases between them. Germline V gene lookup returns CDR1 MNHEY and CDR2 SVGAGI.

This clonotype has ten or more counts. The chain uses TRBV9 and TRBJ1-4; D unresolved. V shed 4 bases and J shed 4 bases, with 8 bases lying between them. The germline gives CDR1 SGDLS, CDR2 YYNGEE. The CDR3 sequence is 13 residues long. The CDR3 DNA follows: TGTGCCAGCAGCAAACAGAGTAATGAAAAACTGTTTTTT. Protein product: CASSKQSNEKLFF.

The sample holds many counts of this clonotype. The chain carries TRBV9 and TRBJ2-1; 9 bases are shared with TRBD2. Germline V gives CDR1 SGDLS, CDR2 YYNGEE. Trimming took 4 bases from V and 4 from J; bases not matched to a gene: 9. This CDR3 comprises 16 residues. CDR3 DNA: TGTGCCAGCAGCTCAGGGGGTAGCGGGAGATACAATGAGCAGTTCTTC. This gives the protein CASSSGGSGRYNEQFF.

This clonotype appeared many times. The rearrangement uses TRBV6-4 and TRBJ1-3; no clear D. The germline gives CDR1 MRHNA, CDR2 SNTAGT. The CDR3 contains 14 residues. Trimming pared 8 bases from V and 3 bases from J, leaving 14 bases between. CDR3 sequence (DNA): TGTGCCAGCCCCCACATATCGGGTGGAAACACCATATATTTT. It yields the protein CASPHISGGNTIYF.

This clonotype was seen ten or more times. The chain employs TRBV7-2 and TRBJ2-3; TRBD2 might be the D (5 bases). The V gene's germline CDR1 is SGHTA and CDR2 FQGNSA. Trimming cost V 7 bases and J 3 bases, with 14 bases left between them. The CDR3 sequence is 14 residues long. This CDR3 is CASTTRRDTDTQYF. CDR3 DNA sequence: TGTGCCAGCACTACACGTCGGGATACAGATACGCAGTATTTT.

This clonotype was detected ten times or more. This chain links TRBV20-1 with TRBJ2-3; either TRBD1 or TRBD2 may supply D (5 bases each). CDR3 length: 15 amino acids. V lost 2 bases to trimming and J lost 0 bases, with 12 bases between them. Germline V gene lookup returns CDR1 DFQATT and CDR2 SNEGSKA (reference sequence). In DNA, the CDR3 is TGCAGTGCTAGATGGGTCGGGGCGAGCACAGATACGCAGTATTTT. This sequence encodes CSARWVGASTDTQYF.

The chain uses TRBV25-1 and TRBJ1-1; TRBD1 is a possible D gene (6 bases). The CDR3 contains 14 residues. V lost 5 bases and J 6 bases, leaving 16 bases between the germline ends. CDR1 is MGHDK and CDR2 is SYGVNS in the germline V gene. The CDR3 region is CASSSRGTYAEAFF. For the CDR3, the DNA is TGTGCCAGCAGTTCCAGGGGAACCTACGCTGAAGCTTTCTTT.

The V and J genes are TRBV29-1 and TRBJ2-7, with D maybe TRBD1 (6 bases). The CDR3 sequence is 15 residues long. Trimming removed 7 bases at V and 3 bases at J, with 22 bases between. CDR1 SQVTM and CDR2 ANQGSEA come from the germline V gene. The CDR3 protein is CSASGPRGVGYEQYF. CDR3 DNA: TGCAGCGCATCCGGCCCCAGGGGAGTTGGCTACGAGCAGTACTTC.

This clonotype was detected many times. The chain uses TRBV7-9 and TRBJ2-1, with D possibly matching TRBD1 (6 bases). The CDR3 covers 11 residues. Germline V CDR1 and CDR2: SEHNR, FQNEAQ (reference sequence). Trimming pared 5 bases from V and 9 bases from J, leaving 8 bases between. CDR3 coding DNA: TGTGCCAGCAGCCTACAGGGTGAGCAGTTCTTC. Translated, it gives CASSLQGEQFF.

This clonotype was seen a few times. This chain uses TRBV19 with TRBJ2-4; TRBD2 matches at 14 bases. Germline assignment: CDR1 LNHDA and CDR2 SQIVND (reference sequence). This CDR3 has 17 amino acids. V shed 3 bases and J 8 bases; nucleotides not matched to a gene: 9. The CDR3 coding sequence is TGTGCCAGTAGTATTGACCCGGGACTAGCGGGGGAGTACATTCAGTACTTC. Protein: CASSIDPGLAGEYIQYF.

This clonotype was detected only a few times. The V gene is TRBV28, the J gene TRBJ2-1, with unresolved D. Germline CDR1 is MDHEN and CDR2 is SYDVKM. The CDR3 runs 15 residues. Trimming removed 7 bases at V and 0 bases at J, with 13 bases between. This CDR3 reads CASTPGMSSYNEQFF. The CDR3 nucleotides are TGTGCCAGCACCCCTGGGATGAGCTCCTACAATGAGCAGTTCTTC.

This clonotype was counted at least ten times. The chain recombines TRBV11-2 with TRBJ2-7, with D hard to call. The CDR3 loop spans 14 amino acids. The V end was cut by 0 bases, the J end by 1 base, with 7 bases between. CDR1 is SGHAT, CDR2 FQNNGV, per germline. CDR3 DNA: TGTGCCAGCAGCTTAGAAGGTGGATCCTACGAGCAGTACTTC. Protein sequence: CASSLEGGSYEQYF.

Remarks on this clonotype: Just one base apart from a much larger clone, this may be a read error. This chain connects TRBV4-1 to TRBJ1-3, with D hard to call. The CDR3 length is 17 residues. Germline CDR1 and CDR2: MGHRA and YSYEKL. CDR3 sequence: CASSPLRGADSANTIYF. DNA for the CDR3: TGCGCCAGCAGCCCCCTTAGAGGTGCCGACTCTGCAAACACCATATATTTT.

This clonotype occurred a few times. This chain connects TRBV20-1 to TRBJ1-1; D unresolved. Germline V lookup: CDR1 DFQATT, CDR2 SNEGSKA (reference sequence). CDR3 length: 13 amino acids. V dropped 6 bases and J dropped 6 bases, with 17 bases sitting between them. The chain's CDR3 is CSAADPMLAEAFF. CDR3 nucleotide sequence: TGCAGTGCGGCGGATCCTATGTTGGCTGAAGCTTTCTTT.

As to this clonotype: At one boundary the junction diverges from the germline segment, which might be a read error. This rearrangement joins TRBV20-1 to TRBJ1-2; TRBD1 aligns across 9 bases. In germline, CDR1 is DFQATT, CDR2 SNEGSKA (reference sequence). The CDR3 extends over 13 amino acids. The CDR3 coding sequence is TGCAGCGCGGGAGACAGGGGGGGTGAGGGCTGCACCTTC. Translation: CSAGDRGGEGCTF.

For this clonotype: This may arise from a read error, as a much more abundant clone is one base away. The conserved phenylalanine or tryptophan normally closing the CDR3 is absent here, so this likely arose from a read error. V is TRBV11-3 and J is TRBJ2-7, with D unresolved. Germline CDR1 reads SGHNT; CDR2 reads YENEEA. The CDR3 length is 13 residues. V gave up 3 bases and J gave up 1 base, with 7 bases separating them. The CDR3: CASSLDVSYEQYL. The CDR3 region has the DNA TGTGCCAGCAGCTTGGATGTATCCTACGAGCAGTACCTC.

This clonotype was seen many times. The chain joins TRBV24-1 to TRBJ1-6, with 8 bases that match TRBD1. Germline V gene sequence: CDR1 KGHDR, CDR2 SFDVKD. V shed 5 bases, J shed 10 bases, and the junction held 12 bases outside the gene matches. CDR3 length: 16 amino acids. The CDR3: CATSVGPGQGNSPLHF. The CDR3 bases are TGTGCCACCAGTGTTGGGCCCGGACAGGGTAACTCACCCCTCCACTTT.

The V gene is TRBV20-1, the J gene TRBJ2-3; D is possibly TRBD1 (5 bases). Per germline, CDR1 DFQATT and CDR2 SNEGSKA (reference sequence). This CDR3 has 14 amino acids. Trimming removed 6 bases from V and 4 bases from J, with 17 bases in between. The CDR3: CSALARGESDTQYF. The CDR3 DNA is TGCAGTGCCCTTGCTAGGGGTGAGTCAGATACGCAGTATTTT.

In its sample, this clonotype was seen a few times. A clone one base away is much larger, so this may be a read error. The chain carries TRBV29-1 and TRBJ2-3; 7 bases map to TRBD1. Germline CDR1 SQVTM, CDR2 ANQGSEA. The length of the CDR3 is 17 residues. Germline trimming cut 2 bases from V and 2 bases from J; bases unmatched to any gene: 13. The CDR3 loop is CSVEYFAGQGVTDTQYF. Written as DNA, the CDR3 is TGCAGCGTTGAATACTTCGCGGGTCAGGGGGTCACAGATACGCAGTATTTT.

In its sample, this clonotype was seen many times. The chain uses TRBV27 and TRBJ1-2, with 7 bases that match TRBD1. V was pared by 5 bases and J by 8 bases, with 14 bases of the junction left unmatched. The CDR3 runs to 15 residues. Germline loops: CDR1 MNHEY, CDR2 SMNVEV (reference sequence). CDR3: CASSPPGTAFGGYTF. CDR3 nucleotide sequence: TGTGCCAGCAGTCCCCCGGGGACAGCCTTTGGAGGCTACACCTTC.